This record looks at one TCR beta chain sequence and its context. The read is 3 residues too short to cover the CDR3 end, so that end is filled in from the germline J gene. This CDR3 region has 13 residues. Germline CDR1 and CDR2: SGHNT and YYREEE (reference sequence). These data come from a study of T cells in women clearing cervical HPV infection. The wider study: Case blood was drawn a median approximately 150 days after lesion detection.

Sequenced by immunoSEQ multiplex PCR; TCRdb stores in-frame clones only, minus some. The sample features about 23,000 clones, with less than 3% in its top ten. Sequencing was done on a sample of blood buffy coat. The chain joins TRBV5-4 to TRBJ1-1, with 9 bases lining up with TRBD1. This TCR came from a woman between 18 and 75 years old with a cervical HPV16 infection that either progressed to CIN3+ or cleared (not recorded which). CDR3: CASSLEDRGVAFF. CDR3 DNA, as far as it was read: TGTGCCAGCAGCCTCGAAGACAGGGGGGTT. Complete variable domain (other parts from reference TRBV5-4 and TRBJ1-1): ETGVTQSPTHLIKTRGQQVTLRCSSQSGHNTVSWYQQALGQGPQFIFQYYREEENGRGNFPPRFSGLQFPNYSSELNVNALELDDSALYLCASSLEDRGVAFFGQGTRLTVV.